A single sample gave rise to the 27 T cell receptor beta chains below, sequenced in a study of blood T cell repertoires in COVID-19. Data came from immunoSEQ multiplex PCR; TCRdb stores just in-frame clones and leaves some out. This sample has about 250,000 clones, with over 75% found just once. Sequencing was performed on PBMCs or T cells enriched from blood (not recorded which). These receptors all stem from a man aged 40-55 years who had recovered from COVID-19.

The count of this clone is one. This chain connects TRBV3-1 (or the pseudogene TRBV3-2) to TRBJ2-3, with unresolved D. Trimming took off 0 bases at V and 0 bases at J, with 13 bases between the two ends. Per the germline V gene, CDR1 is LGHDT and CDR2 is YNNKEL (reference sequence). This CDR3 comprises 17 residues. The CDR3 nucleotides read TGTGCCAGCAGCCAAGATTCCCAGGTAATAAGCACAGATACGCAGTATTTT. Protein: CASSQDSQVISTDTQYF.

The genes are TRBV7-3 and TRBJ1-1; 7 bases fit TRBD1. The CDR3 consists of 13 residues. Germline-derived CDR1 and CDR2 are SGHTA and FQGTGA. Trimming removed 5 bases from V and 4 bases from J; junction bases left unmatched: 4. CDR3 in amino acids: CASSPGTATEAFF. The CDR3 DNA is TGTGCCAGCAGCCCCGGGACAGCCACTGAAGCTTTCTTT. Drawing the rest from reference TRBV7-3 and TRBJ1-1, the complete variable domain is GAGVSQTPSNKVTEKGKYVELRCDPISGHTALYWYRQSLGQGPEFLIYFQGTGAADDSGLPNDRFFAVRPEGSVSTLKIQRTERGDSAVYLCASSPGTATEAFFGQGTRLTVV.

The gene calls are TRBV5-5 and TRBJ1-3; D unresolved. CDR1 and CDR2 (germline): SGHKS, YYEKEE (reference sequence). The CDR3 runs 15 residues. V lost 0 bases, J lost 3 bases, and 10 bases lay in between. CDR3: CASSLEGGSGNTIYF. The CDR3 DNA sequence: TGTGCCAGCAGCTTGGAAGGCGGGAGTGGAAACACCATATATTTT.

This chain uses TRBV5-6 with TRBJ2-5, with 10 bases that match TRBD1. V lost 4 bases, J lost 5 bases, and 5 bases stayed unmatched. The CDR3 runs to 14 residues. CDR1 is SGHDT and CDR2 is YYEEEE in the germline V gene. The CDR3 coding sequence is TGTGCCAGCAGCCCGGGACAGGGGAGGGAGACCCAGTACTTC. Amino acid sequence: CASSPGQGRETQYF.

This clone was seen a handful of times. This chain links TRBV7-2 with TRBJ1-2, with D unclear. CDR3 length: 14 residues. V dropped 1 base and J dropped 5 bases, with 11 bases sitting between them. Germline loops: CDR1 SGHTA, CDR2 FQGNSA. The CDR3 DNA is TGTGCCAGCAGCTTAGACGCGAATGGTTATGGCTACACCTTC. It specifies CASSLDANGYGYTF.

This chain joins TRBV6-1 and TRBJ1-5, with 7 nucleotides matching TRBD1. The CDR3 covers 14 residues. Germline V gene sequence: CDR1 MNHNS, CDR2 SASEGT. The V and J ends lost 3 bases and 4 bases, in that order; junction bases with no gene match: 3. CDR3 sequence (DNA): TGTGCCAGCAGTGAGAGGGGGCGGAATCAGCCCCAGCATTTT. Protein: CASSERGRNQPQHF.

The chain couples TRBV18 to TRBJ2-2; maybe TRBD2 (5 bases). The CDR3 has 13 amino acids. The ends were cut back, 1 base at V and 15 bases at J, with 15 bases in the middle. CDR1 and CDR2 from the germline V gene are KGHSH and LQKENI. This CDR3 is CASSPLENSGVFF. DNA of the CDR3: TGTGCCAGCTCACCACTAGAGAACTCCGGGGTGTTTTTT.

A remark on this clone: A junction end diverges from the germline sequence, so it may reflect a read error. The rearrangement uses TRBV10-3 and TRBJ2-5, with D tentatively TRBD1 (6 bases). Germline CDR1 ENHRY, CDR2 SYGVKD. The CDR3 is 16 amino acids. The CDR3 DNA sequence: TGTGCCATCAGTGAGTCGTCGGGACAACTCCAAGAGGCCCAGTACTTC. Protein product: CAISESSGQLQEAQYF.

This rearrangement joins TRBV7-2 to TRBJ1-1; 9 bases line up with TRBD1. The CDR3 is 13 amino acids. CDR1 and CDR2 from the germline V gene are SGHTA and FQGNSA. V was clipped by 4 bases and J by 4 bases; unmatched bases: 1. CDR3 bases: TGTGCCAGCAGCTGGGGACAGGGCACTGAAGCTTTCTTT. As protein: CASSWGQGTEAFF.

The chain recombines TRBV3-1 (or the pseudogene TRBV3-2) with TRBJ2-7, with 8 bases aligning to TRBD1. The V and J ends lost 0 bases and 3 bases, in that order; junction bases with no gene match: 7. This CDR3 has 16 amino acids. Germline V gene data show CDR1 as LGHDT and CDR2 as YNNKEL (reference sequence). CDR3 nucleotide sequence: TGTGCCAGCAGCCAAGATCCCCACAGGGGGGTCTACGAGCAGTACTTC. Translated, it gives CASSQDPHRGVYEQYF.

The rearrangement uses TRBV4-2 and TRBJ1-4; perhaps TRBD1 as D (6 bases). V gave up 0 bases and J gave up 0 bases, with 17 bases separating them. Germline V CDR1 and CDR2: LGHNA, YNFKEQ. The CDR3 is made up of 19 amino acids. For the CDR3, the DNA is TGTGCCAGCAGCCAAGAGGGCAGGGACATCGCCACAACTAATGAAAAACTGTTTTTT. Translating gives CASSQEGRDIATTNEKLFF.

The chain has TRBV3-1 (or the pseudogene TRBV3-2) and TRBJ2-3; possibly TRBD2 for D (6 bases). Trimming removed 4 bases at V and 1 base at J, with 12 bases between. The CDR3 is 15 residues long. Germline CDR1 reads LGHDT; CDR2 reads YNNKEL (reference sequence). The CDR3: CASSRIPGGTDTQYF. CDR3 nucleotide sequence: TGTGCCAGCAGCCGAATCCCGGGAGGCACAGATACGCAGTATTTT.

Concerning this clone: Germline and junction disagree at one end, which may indicate a read error. The chain employs TRBV11-1 and TRBJ2-4, with 9 bases fitting TRBD1. Germline-derived CDR1 and CDR2 are SGHAT and FQDESV (reference sequence). The CDR3 totals 12 residues. DNA for the CDR3: TGTGCCAGCAGCTCGAGACAGGGGGAGTTGGACTTC. This sequence encodes CASSSRQGELDF.

CDR3 bases: TGTGCCAGCACTTTCTATGGGACTAGCGGGATCAATGAGCAGTTCTTC. Its protein product is CASTFYGTSGINEQFF. J is TRBJ2-1 and V is TRBV5-8; 13 positions agree with TRBD2. Germline loops: CDR1 SGHTS, CDR2 YDEGEE. This CDR3 spans 16 amino acids. J gave up 6 bases and V 6 bases, and 9 bases lay outside the gene matches.

This sequence joins TRBV28 and TRBJ2-7, with 7 bases matching TRBD2. This CDR3 region has 14 residues. The ends lost 6 bases at V and 2 bases at J; junction bases unmatched: 7. The V gene's germline CDR1 is MDHEN and CDR2 SYDVKM. CDR3 protein: CASRGTSAAYEQYF. The DNA for the CDR3 is TGTGCCAGCAGAGGTACTAGCGCGGCCTACGAGCAGTACTTC. Variable domain in full (rest from reference TRBV28 and TRBJ2-7): DVKVTQSSRYLVKRTGEKVFLECVQDMDHENMFWYRQDPGLGLRLIYFSYDVKMKEKGDIPEGYSVSREKKERFSLILESASTNQTSMYLCASRGTSAAYEQYFGPGTRLTVT.

This chain connects TRBV30 to TRBJ2-1; D gene ambiguous. The CDR3 loop spans 13 amino acids. Trimming shortened V by 2 bases and J by 0 bases, and 5 bases separated the two germline ends. The V gene's germline CDR1 is GTSNPN and CDR2 SVGIG (reference sequence). DNA of the CDR3: TGTGCCTGGAGTCCCGGCTCCTACAATGAGCAGTTCTTC. Encoded protein: CAWSPGSYNEQFF.

The J gene is TRBJ1-1, the V gene TRBV18; D perhaps matches TRBD1 (5 bases). CDR3 size: 15 residues. Germline V gives CDR1 KGHSH, CDR2 LQKENI. Deletions cut 3 bases from V and 0 bases from J, with 11 bases between. CDR3 loop: CASSPGPSLNTEAFF. The DNA of the CDR3 is TGTGCCAGCTCACCGGGGCCGAGCTTGAACACTGAAGCTTTCTTT.

The chain uses TRBV9 and TRBJ1-2; a weak D match, TRBD1 (5 bases). V lost 3 bases, J lost 6 bases, and 15 bases lay in between. Germline V lookup: CDR1 SGDLS, CDR2 YYNGEE. This CDR3 spans 14 amino acids. CDR3 coding DNA: TGTGCCAGCAGCGAGGCAGGGCAGGAGAATGGCTACACCTTC. Translation: CASSEAGQENGYTF.

V and J are TRBV7-9 and TRBJ1-3; tentatively, D is TRBD1 (6 bases). The germline V gene has CDR1 SEHNR and CDR2 FQNEAQ (reference sequence). Between the trimmed V and J ends, which lost 5 bases and 0 bases, there was a span of 8 bases. The CDR3 length is 14 residues. CDR3 loop: CASSRQDSGNTIYF. CDR3 in DNA: TGTGCCAGCAGCCGACAGGACTCTGGAAACACCATATATTTT.

The gene calls are TRBV7-6 and TRBJ2-5; 10 nucleotides line up with TRBD1. Trimming removed 6 bases from V and 5 bases from J; junction bases left unmatched: 9. The CDR3 is made up of 15 amino acids. The germline V gene has CDR1 SGHVS and CDR2 FNYEAQ. CDR3 amino acids: CASSFMTGGHETQYF. The CDR3 DNA is TGTGCCAGCAGTTTCATGACAGGGGGCCACGAGACCCAGTACTTC. The full variable domain, rest sourced from reference TRBV7-6 and TRBJ2-5, is GAGVSQSPRYKVTKRGQDVALRCDPISGHVSLYWYRQALGQGPEFLTYFNYEAQQDKSGLPNDRFSAERPEGSISTLTIQRTEQRDSAMYRCASSFMTGGHETQYFGPGTRLLVL.

V and J are TRBV28 and TRBJ2-3; 8 nucleotides align to TRBD1. CDR1 and CDR2 (germline): MDHEN, SYDVKM. With V trimmed by 6 bases and J by 5 bases, 7 bases remained unmatched. The CDR3 covers 14 residues. The DNA for the CDR3 is TGTGCCAGCAGGAAGGACAGGGATAGAGATACGCAGTATTTT. Protein product: CASRKDRDRDTQYF.

The chain combines TRBV7-2 with TRBJ1-4; tentative D call: TRBD1 (5 bases). In germline, CDR1 is SGHTA, CDR2 FQGNSA. Trimming shortened V by 3 bases and J by 8 bases, and 10 bases separated the two germline ends. The length of the CDR3 is 13 residues. CDR3 DNA: TGTGCCAGCAGCTTTGGAGGGGAGGAAAAACTGTTTTTT. As protein: CASSFGGEEKLFF.

The V and J genes are TRBV5-6 and TRBJ2-2; 11 nucleotides match TRBD1. The germline gives CDR1 SGHDT, CDR2 YYEEEE. V was pared by 4 bases and J by 3 bases, with 8 bases of the junction left unmatched. The length of the CDR3 is 17 residues. The CDR3, as DNA: TGTGCCAGCAGCCAATTGGACAGGGGGCGGGACACCGGGGAGCTGTTTTTT. It encodes CASSQLDRGRDTGELFF.

This rearrangement joins TRBV30 to TRBJ2-1, with TRBD2 matching 13 bases. There are 16 residues in the CDR3. In germline, CDR1 is GTSNPN, CDR2 SVGIG (reference sequence). V lost 3 bases and J lost 8; bases outside the gene matches: 10. The CDR3 DNA sequence: TGTGCCTGGAGAGGAACTAGCGGGAGGGCCCTCGATGAGCAGTTCTTC. It translates to CAWRGTSGRALDEQFF.

The chain carries TRBV5-4 and TRBJ2-6; a weak D match, TRBD2 (6 bases). Trimming pared 1 base from V and 1 base from J, leaving 9 bases between. This CDR3 has 16 amino acids. CDR1 is SGHNT, CDR2 YYREEE, per germline (reference sequence). CDR3 protein: CASSLRGGSGANVLTF. CDR3 nucleotides: TGTGCCAGCAGCTTGCGTGGAGGGTCTGGGGCCAACGTCCTGACTTTC.

The V call is TRBV14, the J call TRBJ1-2, with D tentatively TRBD1 (6 bases). Germline CDR1 and CDR2: SGHDN and FVKESK. The CDR3 covers 16 residues. The V end lost 3 bases, the J end lost 0 bases, and 14 bases lay between the germline ends. CDR3 nucleotide sequence: TGTGCCAGCAGCCAGTTGCAGGGGAAAGCTAACTATGGCTACACCTTC. Translating gives CASSQLQGKANYGYTF.

The gene calls are TRBV5-1 and TRBJ1-2, with 7 nucleotides matching TRBD1. The CDR3 is 15 amino acids. The germline CDR1 and CDR2 sequences are SGHRS and YFSETQ. V dropped 4 bases and J dropped 4; count of bases not matched to a gene: 10. CDR3 amino acids: CASSPGGGQSYGYTF. The CDR3 coding sequence is TGCGCCAGCAGCCCAGGGGGAGGCCAATCCTATGGCTACACCTTC. Filled out from reference TRBV5-1 and TRBJ1-2, the complete variable domain reads KAGVTQTPRYLIKTRGQQVTLSCSPISGHRSVSWYQQTPGQGLQFLFEYFSETQRNKGNFPGRFSGRQFSNSRSEMNVSTLELGDSALYLCASSPGGGQSYGYTFGSGTRLTVV.